This T cell receptor (beta chain) was identified in a study of blood T cell repertoires in COVID-19. About the research overall: T cells, B-cell-depleted T cells, or PBMCs provided the cDNA or gDNA that served as material.

Per the authors' pipeline: Amplifying reference gene primers gave estimates of nucleated cell counts. Repertoires were generated with immunoSEQ multiplex PCR, while TCRdb's copy carries only in-frame clones and drops some. V and J calls plus clone size are reproduced from that table; the DNA served to infer D and trimming. The sample carries hundreds of thousands of clones, roughly 83% recorded once. This clone was counted only a few times. The CDR3 is 15 amino acids. The germline gives CDR1 SGHRS, CDR2 YFSETQ. The V end lost 3 bases, the J end lost 7 bases, and 14 bases lay between the germline ends.

V is TRBV5-1 and J is TRBJ1-6, with D unclear. The sequenced material came from peripheral blood. The TCR comes from a man of 80 years or more with acute or convalescent COVID-19. The CDR3: CASSSALAGNSPLHF. CDR3 DNA: TGCGCCAGCAGCTCAGCTCTGGCAGGCAATTCACCCCTCCACTTT.